The clone carrying this T cell receptor beta chain was observed once. The sample is drawn from a study of blood T cell repertoires in COVID-19. The CDR3 is made up of 15 amino acids. The ends were cut back, 2 bases at V and 7 bases at J, with 12 bases in the middle. From germline, CDR1 is MNHEY and CDR2 SMNVEV (reference sequence). Using immunoSEQ multiplex PCR, the repertoire was profiled, and TCRdb retains in-frame clones only, with some absent. The table shows 110,000 or so clones, with approximately 84% occurring only once. This receptor was obtained from a man aged 50 or older with acute or convalescent COVID-19. This rearrangement joins TRBV27 to TRBJ1-6; D ambiguous. The sequencing input was peripheral blood. CDR3 DNA: TGTGCCAGCAGTTTAAACCCCCCGCGGAATTCACCCCTCCACTTT. Its translation is CASSLNPPRNSPLHF.